The rows below give T cell receptor beta chains drawn from one sample of a study of shared clonotypes between healthy human individuals. Profiling relied on immunoSEQ multiplex PCR, and the TCRdb table lists in-frame clones only, not all of them. The table lists millions of clones, about 93% of them singletons, with around 1.7% in the top ten. Sequencing was carried out using naive CD8+ T cells from PBMCs. The receptors were gathered from a man in his late teens or twenties in good health. Some clones in this sample may be carry-over from other donors' samples. Both conserved end residues are part of each CDR3. A D gene is named only where the DNA matches it firmly. Size is omitted from some rows. Given values are once, few, many or a class for expanded clones.

j_call: TRBJ1-5; clone_size: -; d_call: -; v_call: TRBV28; cdr3_aa: CASSSGPPGSNQPQHF; cdr3_nt: TGTGCCAGCAGTTCGGGACCCCCTGGTAGCAATCAGCCCCAGCATTTT
j_call: TRBJ1-4; clone_size: -; d_call: -; v_call: TRBV5-1; cdr3_aa: CASSSGHGADEKLFF; cdr3_nt: TGCGCCAGCAGCTCAGGACATGGGGCGGATGAAAAACTGTTTTTT
j_call: TRBJ2-7; clone_size: -; d_call: TRBD1; v_call: TRBV13; cdr3_aa: CASSQDRGYEQYF; cdr3_nt: TGTGCCAGCAGTCAGGACAGGGGCTACGAGCAGTACTTC
j_call: TRBJ2-1; clone_size: -; d_call: TRBD1; v_call: TRBV7-9; cdr3_aa: CASTDRDQVHNEQFF; cdr3_nt: TGTGCCAGCACCGACAGGGACCAAGTTCACAATGAGCAGTTCTTC
j_call: TRBJ2-2; clone_size: -; d_call: -; v_call: TRBV6-5; cdr3_aa: CASSSQGPGELFF; cdr3_nt: TGTGCCAGCAGTTCACAGGGTCCCGGGGAGCTGTTTTTT
j_call: TRBJ1-3; clone_size: -; d_call: -; v_call: TRBV11-2; cdr3_aa: CASSPPRQVSGNTIYF; cdr3_nt: TGTGCCAGCAGCCCCCCTAGGCAGGTCTCTGGAAACACCATATATTTT
j_call: TRBJ2-1; clone_size: -; d_call: TRBD1; v_call: TRBV4-1; cdr3_aa: CASSQDPPRTGENNEQFF; cdr3_nt: TGCGCCAGCAGCCAAGATCCTCCCCGGACAGGGGAAAACAATGAGCAGTTCTTC
j_call: TRBJ1-5; clone_size: -; d_call: -; v_call: TRBV19; cdr3_aa: CASTGAEGGQPQHF; cdr3_nt: TGTGCCAGTACAGGGGCGGAAGGTGGCCAGCCCCAGCATTTT
j_call: TRBJ1-3; clone_size: -; d_call: -; v_call: TRBV19; cdr3_aa: CASWDRRISGNTIYF; cdr3_nt: TGTGCCAGTTGGGACCGGAGGATTTCTGGAAACACCATATATTTT
j_call: TRBJ2-7; clone_size: -; d_call: TRBD1; v_call: TRBV7-9; cdr3_aa: CASSHDRGPYEQYF; cdr3_nt: TGTGCCAGCAGTCACGACAGGGGGCCCTACGAGCAGTACTTC
j_call: TRBJ2-1; clone_size: -; d_call: -; v_call: TRBV27; cdr3_aa: CASSESASYNEQFF; cdr3_nt: TGTGCCAGCAGTGAATCTGCTTCCTACAATGAGCAGTTCTTC
j_call: TRBJ1-2; clone_size: -; d_call: -; v_call: TRBV7-6; cdr3_aa: CASSPREGDEGYTF; cdr3_nt: TGTGCCAGCAGCCCCCGTGAGGGGGATGAGGGCTACACCTTC
j_call: TRBJ2-5; clone_size: -; d_call: TRBD2; v_call: TRBV15; cdr3_aa: CATGWTSGVQETQYF; cdr3_nt: TGTGCCACCGGCTGGACTAGCGGAGTACAAGAGACCCAGTACTTC
j_call: TRBJ1-1; clone_size: -; d_call: -; v_call: TRBV5-6; cdr3_aa: CASSRRRQDTEAFF; cdr3_nt: TGTGCCAGCAGCCGCCGGAGGCAAGACACTGAAGCTTTCTTT
j_call: TRBJ1-1; clone_size: few; d_call: TRBD1; v_call: TRBV28; cdr3_aa: CASSLGQGDTEAFF; cdr3_nt: TGTGCCAGCAGTTTAGGACAGGGTGACACTGAAGCTTTCTTT
j_call: TRBJ2-1; clone_size: -; d_call: -; v_call: TRBV2; cdr3_aa: CASSKSTSNEQFF; cdr3_nt: TGTGCCAGCAGTAAATCGACTAGCAATGAGCAGTTCTTC
j_call: TRBJ1-1; clone_size: -; d_call: -; v_call: TRBV7-8; cdr3_aa: CASSTSLDRDTEAFF; cdr3_nt: TGTGCCAGCAGCACCAGTTTAGATCGAGACACTGAAGCTTTCTTT
j_call: TRBJ2-5; clone_size: once; d_call: TRBD1; v_call: TRBV5-1; cdr3_aa: CASSLISGTGETQYF; cdr3_nt: TGCGCCAGCAGCCTAATCTCCGGGACAGGAGAGACCCAGTACTTC
j_call: TRBJ2-5; clone_size: -; d_call: -; v_call: TRBV9; cdr3_aa: CASSPEIQETQYF; cdr3_nt: TGTGCCAGCAGCCCAGAAATACAAGAGACCCAGTACTTC
j_call: TRBJ2-7; clone_size: -; d_call: TRBD2; v_call: TRBV9; cdr3_aa: CASSVAPAGSSYEQYF; cdr3_nt: TGTGCCAGCAGCGTAGCCCCAGCGGGGTCCTCCTACGAGCAGTACTTC
j_call: TRBJ2-2; clone_size: once; d_call: -; v_call: TRBV6-5; cdr3_aa: CASSLFLTGELFF; cdr3_nt: TGTGCCAGCAGCCTATTCTTAACCGGGGAGCTGTTTTTT
j_call: TRBJ1-2; clone_size: -; d_call: -; v_call: TRBV27; cdr3_aa: CASSFNFPGRDGYTF; cdr3_nt: TGTGCCAGCAGTTTTAATTTCCCGGGTCGAGATGGCTACACCTTC
j_call: TRBJ1-1; clone_size: -; d_call: -; v_call: TRBV9; cdr3_aa: CASSVGAANTEAFF; cdr3_nt: TGTGCCAGCAGCGTAGGGGCAGCAAACACTGAAGCTTTCTTT
j_call: TRBJ2-1; clone_size: -; d_call: TRBD2; v_call: TRBV27; cdr3_aa: CASSPLERGYNEQFF; cdr3_nt: TGTGCCAGCAGCCCTCTCGAGCGGGGCTACAATGAGCAGTTCTTC
j_call: TRBJ2-7; clone_size: -; d_call: TRBD1; v_call: TRBV14; cdr3_aa: CASSDRVSYEQYF; cdr3_nt: TGTGCCAGCAGCGACAGGGTTTCCTACGAGCAGTACTTC
j_call: TRBJ1-1; clone_size: -; d_call: TRBD1; v_call: TRBV7-8; cdr3_aa: CASSSTLTGGTEAFF; cdr3_nt: TGTGCCAGCAGCTCTACCTTAACAGGGGGCACTGAAGCTTTCTTT
j_call: TRBJ1-4; clone_size: -; d_call: -; v_call: TRBV7-9; cdr3_aa: CASSTEPIATNEKLFF; cdr3_nt: TGTGCCAGCAGCACAGAGCCCATAGCAACTAATGAAAAACTGTTTTTT
j_call: TRBJ2-1; clone_size: -; d_call: -; v_call: TRBV28; cdr3_aa: CASSLSRLTEGNEQFF; cdr3_nt: TGTGCCAGCAGTTTGAGTAGGTTAACAGAGGGGAATGAGCAGTTCTTC
j_call: TRBJ2-2; clone_size: few; d_call: TRBD1; v_call: TRBV7-7; cdr3_aa: CASSPGTGGTGELFF; cdr3_nt: TGTGCCAGCAGCCCTGGGACAGGGGGCACCGGGGAGCTGTTTTTT
j_call: TRBJ1-2; clone_size: -; d_call: -; v_call: TRBV4-2; cdr3_aa: CASSQVVWDINGYTF; cdr3_nt: TGTGCCAGCAGCCAAGTAGTTTGGGACATAAATGGCTACACCTTC
j_call: TRBJ2-1; clone_size: -; d_call: TRBD2; v_call: TRBV7-9; cdr3_aa: CASSPGVGLADNEQFF; cdr3_nt: TGTGCCAGCAGCCCGGGAGTGGGACTAGCGGACAATGAGCAGTTCTTC
j_call: TRBJ2-1; clone_size: -; d_call: -; v_call: TRBV4-1; cdr3_aa: CASSQDGSKYNEQFF; cdr3_nt: TGCGCCAGCAGCCAAGATGGCAGTAAGTACAATGAGCAGTTCTTC
j_call: TRBJ2-2; clone_size: -; d_call: -; v_call: TRBV10-3; cdr3_aa: CAISPGGGELFF; cdr3_nt: TGTGCCATCAGCCCCGGAGGCGGGGAGCTGTTTTTT
j_call: TRBJ2-7; clone_size: -; d_call: -; v_call: TRBV27; cdr3_aa: CASSFPGHLYEQYF; cdr3_nt: TGTGCCAGCAGTTTCCCGGGACACCTCTACGAGCAGTACTTC
j_call: TRBJ2-4; clone_size: -; d_call: -; v_call: TRBV13; cdr3_aa: CASSSQEGAKNIQYF; cdr3_nt: TGTGCCAGCAGTTCTCAGGAGGGAGCCAAAAACATTCAGTACTTC
j_call: TRBJ1-2; clone_size: -; d_call: TRBD1; v_call: TRBV27; cdr3_aa: CASTPLGTDAYGYTF; cdr3_nt: TGTGCCAGCACTCCTCTCGGGACAGACGCCTATGGCTACACCTTC
j_call: TRBJ2-3; clone_size: -; d_call: TRBD2; v_call: TRBV7-3; cdr3_aa: CASSLYEASGRTAGTDTQYF; cdr3_nt: TGTGCCAGCAGCTTATACGAAGCTAGCGGGAGGACGGCGGGCACAGATACGCAGTATTTT
j_call: TRBJ2-7; clone_size: -; d_call: TRBD1; v_call: TRBV6-5; cdr3_aa: CASSQRTGDFYEQYF; cdr3_nt: TGTGCCAGCAGCCAACGGACAGGGGACTTCTACGAGCAGTACTTC
j_call: TRBJ2-7; clone_size: once; d_call: -; v_call: TRBV11-2; cdr3_aa: CASSGGADSSYEQYF; cdr3_nt: TGTGCCAGCAGCGGCGGGGCGGATTCCTCCTACGAGCAGTACTTC
j_call: TRBJ2-1; clone_size: -; d_call: TRBD2; v_call: TRBV7-9; cdr3_aa: CASSSTSAIEQFF; cdr3_nt: TGTGCCAGCAGTTCGACTAGCGCTATTGAGCAGTTCTTC
j_call: TRBJ2-7; clone_size: -; d_call: TRBD1; v_call: TRBV11-3; cdr3_aa: CASSLDWMTGYYEQYF; cdr3_nt: TGTGCCAGCAGCTTGGATTGGATGACAGGGTACTACGAGCAGTACTTC
j_call: TRBJ2-5; clone_size: -; d_call: TRBD1; v_call: TRBV28; cdr3_aa: CASSPGTDLQETQYF; cdr3_nt: TGTGCCAGCAGCCCGGGGACAGATCTTCAAGAGACCCAGTACTTC
j_call: TRBJ2-3; clone_size: -; d_call: -; v_call: TRBV28; cdr3_aa: CASSTLILGDTQYF; cdr3_nt: TGTGCCAGCAGTACCTTGATTCTGGGCGATACGCAGTATTTT
j_call: TRBJ1-1; clone_size: -; d_call: -; v_call: TRBV27; cdr3_aa: CASSPQLGTTEAFF; cdr3_nt: TGTGCCAGCAGTCCGCAACTCGGGACCACTGAAGCTTTCTTT
j_call: TRBJ2-7; clone_size: -; d_call: -; v_call: TRBV27; cdr3_aa: CASGYEQYF; cdr3_nt: TGTGCCAGTGGGTACGAGCAGTACTTC
j_call: TRBJ2-3; clone_size: -; d_call: TRBD2; v_call: TRBV7-2; cdr3_aa: CASSFTTSGTSTDTQYF; cdr3_nt: TGTGCCAGCAGCTTTACGACTAGCGGGACTAGCACAGATACGCAGTATTTT
j_call: TRBJ1-2; clone_size: -; d_call: -; v_call: TRBV7-9; cdr3_aa: CASSLEGWGGLYGYTF; cdr3_nt: TGTGCCAGCAGCTTAGAAGGTTGGGGAGGACTATACGGCTACACCTTC
j_call: TRBJ2-1; clone_size: -; d_call: -; v_call: TRBV4-1; cdr3_aa: CASSQRFGNEQFF; cdr3_nt: TGCGCCAGCAGCCAACGGTTTGGCAATGAGCAGTTCTTC
j_call: TRBJ2-1; clone_size: -; d_call: -; v_call: TRBV29-1; cdr3_aa: CSVILRTYNEQFF; cdr3_nt: TGCAGCGTTATCCTTCGAACCTACAATGAGCAGTTCTTC
j_call: TRBJ2-1; clone_size: -; d_call: TRBD2; v_call: TRBV5-1; cdr3_aa: CASSLGLAGLSSYNEQFF; cdr3_nt: TGCGCCAGCAGCCTGGGACTAGCGGGGCTGAGCTCCTACAATGAGCAGTTCTTC
j_call: TRBJ2-3; clone_size: -; d_call: TRBD1; v_call: TRBV10-3; cdr3_aa: CAISEYGVTGGGTDTQYF; cdr3_nt: TGTGCCATCAGTGAATATGGGGTGACAGGGGGCGGCACAGATACGCAGTATTTT